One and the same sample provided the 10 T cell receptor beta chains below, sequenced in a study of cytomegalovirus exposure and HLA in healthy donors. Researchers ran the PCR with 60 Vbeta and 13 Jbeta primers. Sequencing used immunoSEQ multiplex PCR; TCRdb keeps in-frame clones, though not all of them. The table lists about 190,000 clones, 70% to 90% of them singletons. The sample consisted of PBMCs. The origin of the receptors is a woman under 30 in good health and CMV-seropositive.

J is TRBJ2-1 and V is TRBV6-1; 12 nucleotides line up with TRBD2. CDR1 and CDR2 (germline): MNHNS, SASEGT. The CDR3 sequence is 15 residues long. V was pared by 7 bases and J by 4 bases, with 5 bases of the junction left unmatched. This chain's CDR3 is CASNLGLAGYNEQFF. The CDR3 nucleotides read TGTGCCAGCAACCTTGGACTAGCGGGGTACAATGAGCAGTTCTTC.

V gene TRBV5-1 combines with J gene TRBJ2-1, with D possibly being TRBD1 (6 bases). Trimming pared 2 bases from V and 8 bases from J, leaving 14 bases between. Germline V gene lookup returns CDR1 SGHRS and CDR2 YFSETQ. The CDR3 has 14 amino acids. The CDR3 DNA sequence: TGCGCCAGCAGCTTATACAGGGTCTTGGATGAGCAGTTCTTC. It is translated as CASSLYRVLDEQFF.

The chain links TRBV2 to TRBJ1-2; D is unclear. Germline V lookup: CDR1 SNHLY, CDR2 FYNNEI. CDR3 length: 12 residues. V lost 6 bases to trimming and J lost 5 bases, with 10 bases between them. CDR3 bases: TGTGCCAGCAGAATTGGGCAGTATGGCTACACCTTC. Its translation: CASRIGQYGYTF.

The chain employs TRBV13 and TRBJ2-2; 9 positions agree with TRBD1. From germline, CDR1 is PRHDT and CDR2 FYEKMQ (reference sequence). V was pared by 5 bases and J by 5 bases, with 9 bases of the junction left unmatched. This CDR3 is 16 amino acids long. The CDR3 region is CASSPGTGRVTGELFF. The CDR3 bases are TGTGCCAGCAGCCCAGGGACAGGGCGGGTAACCGGGGAGCTGTTTTTT. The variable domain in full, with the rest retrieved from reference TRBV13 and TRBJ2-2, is AAGVIQSPRHLIKEKRETATLKCYPIPRHDTVYWYQQGPGQDPQFLISFYEKMQSDKGSIPDRFSAQQFSDYHSELNMSSLELGDSALYFCASSPGTGRVTGELFFGEGSRLTVL.

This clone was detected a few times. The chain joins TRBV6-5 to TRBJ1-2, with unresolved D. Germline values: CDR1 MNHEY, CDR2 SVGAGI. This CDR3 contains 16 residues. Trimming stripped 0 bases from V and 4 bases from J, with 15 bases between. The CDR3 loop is CASSYSSSRALYGYTF. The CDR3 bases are TGTGCCAGCAGTTACTCGAGTAGCAGAGCCCTCTATGGCTACACCTTC.

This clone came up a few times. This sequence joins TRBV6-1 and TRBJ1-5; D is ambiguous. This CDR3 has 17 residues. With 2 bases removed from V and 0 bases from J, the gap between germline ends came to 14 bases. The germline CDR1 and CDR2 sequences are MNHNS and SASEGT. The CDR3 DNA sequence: TGTGCCAGCAGTGAATCTACAGCCTCATATAGCAATCAGCCCCAGCATTTT. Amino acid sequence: CASSESTASYSNQPQHF.

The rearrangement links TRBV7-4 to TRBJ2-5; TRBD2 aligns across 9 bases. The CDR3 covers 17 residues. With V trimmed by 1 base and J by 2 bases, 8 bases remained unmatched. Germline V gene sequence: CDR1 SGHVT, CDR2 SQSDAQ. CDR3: CASSLVLAGVIQETQYF. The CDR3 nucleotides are TGTGCCAGCAGCTTAGTTTTAGCGGGGGTGATTCAAGAGACCCAGTACTTC.

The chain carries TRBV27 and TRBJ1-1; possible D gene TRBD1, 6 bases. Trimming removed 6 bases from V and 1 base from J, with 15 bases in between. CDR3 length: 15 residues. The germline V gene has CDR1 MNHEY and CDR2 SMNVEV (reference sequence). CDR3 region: CASRIHGTPNTEAFF. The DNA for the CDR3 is TGTGCCAGCAGGATCCACGGGACACCGAACACTGAAGCTTTCTTT.

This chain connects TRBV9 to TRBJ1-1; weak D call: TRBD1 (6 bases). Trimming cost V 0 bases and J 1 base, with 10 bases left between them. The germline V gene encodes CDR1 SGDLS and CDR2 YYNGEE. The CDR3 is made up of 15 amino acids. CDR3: CASSVESTGNTEAFF. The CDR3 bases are TGTGCCAGCAGCGTAGAATCGACAGGGAACACTGAAGCTTTCTTT.

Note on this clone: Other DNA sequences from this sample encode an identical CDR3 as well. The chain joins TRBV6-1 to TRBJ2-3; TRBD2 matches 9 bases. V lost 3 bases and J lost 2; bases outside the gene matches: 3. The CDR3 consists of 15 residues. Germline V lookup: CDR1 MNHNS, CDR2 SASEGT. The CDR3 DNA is TGTGCCAGCAGTGATGGCGGGGGGGACACAGATACGCAGTATTTT. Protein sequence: CASSDGGGDTDTQYF.